This entry features one T cell receptor beta chain sequence. Its target is unknown. The data belong to a study of cytomegalovirus exposure and HLA in healthy donors. Regarding the study as a whole: When a later analysis compared HLA-associated TCR beta chains with equally common others, the HLA-associated chains turned out to be more clonally expanded and to have lower generation probabilities.

Researchers ran the PCR with 60 Vbeta and 13 Jbeta primers. Sequenced by immunoSEQ multiplex PCR; TCRdb stores in-frame clones only, minus some. The repertoire consists of about 140,000 clones, with around 73% occurring once and the leading ten covering 1.6%. Every donor was a healthy person donating bone marrow. This CDR3 is built from 16 residues. CDR1 is MDHEN and CDR2 is SYDVKM in the germline V gene. J gave up 9 bases and V 1 base, and 11 bases lay outside the gene matches. The specimen sequenced was PBMCs. The TCR was taken from a female donor in good health and CMV-seronegative. This chain uses TRBV28 with TRBJ2-1; 8 positions agree with TRBD1. The CDR3 sequence is CASSLSRVTGGAEQFF. DNA for the CDR3: TGTGCCAGCAGTTTATCCCGGGTAACAGGGGGTGCTGAGCAGTTCTTC.